These 20 T cell receptor beta chains share one sample of origin, sequenced in a study of blood T cell repertoires in COVID-19. The assay was immunoSEQ multiplex PCR, and TCRdb's table has in-frame clones only and misses some. The sample includes some 400,000 clones, approximately 80% of them seen just once. Sequencing input: peripheral blood. These receptor sequences come from a human donor with acute or convalescent COVID-19. The donor label of this sample is uncertain.

The chain combines TRBV5-1 with TRBJ1-2; 8 bases line up with TRBD1. Trimming at V came to 4 bases and at J to 5 bases, leaving 7 bases not matched to a gene. Germline assignment: CDR1 SGHRS and CDR2 YFSETQ. The CDR3 has 14 amino acids. CDR3 in amino acids: CASSMDRVQYGYTF. Here the CDR3 DNA reads TGCGCCAGCAGCATGGACAGGGTTCAATATGGCTACACCTTC.

This chain uses TRBV6-5 with TRBJ1-1; 9 bases are shared with TRBD1. This CDR3 has 15 residues. Trimming cost V 0 bases and J 7 bases; bases outside gene matches: 6. CDR1 and CDR2 from the germline V gene are MNHEY and SVGAGI. CDR3: CASSYSPGQGHEAFF. The CDR3 coding sequence is TGTGCCAGCAGTTACTCGCCGGGACAGGGTCATGAAGCTTTCTTT.

The V gene is TRBV7-2, the J gene TRBJ2-1, with 10 nucleotides matching TRBD2. V lost 6 bases and J lost 6; bases outside the gene matches: 8. The CDR3 runs 15 residues. Germline V CDR1 and CDR2: SGHTA, FQGNSA. CDR3 protein: CASRRSGGAGNEQFF. The CDR3 coding sequence is TGTGCCAGCAGGAGGAGCGGGGGGGCCGGCAATGAGCAGTTCTTC.

This clone was detected only once. At one of its ends the junction is not consistent with the germline gene, which may arise from a read error. The chain links TRBV30 to TRBJ1-2; no clear D gene. Germline-derived CDR1 and CDR2 are GTSNPN and SVGIG (reference sequence). This CDR3 has 14 amino acids. The CDR3 region has the DNA TGTGCCTGGAGCGCCCAATTGAACTATGGCTACACCGCCTTC. Protein sequence: CAWSAQLNYGYTAF.

V gene TRBV7-2 combines with J gene TRBJ1-1; D gene ambiguous. The germline gives CDR1 SGHTA, CDR2 FQGNSA. V gave up 3 bases and J gave up 8 bases, with 13 bases separating them. The CDR3 has 13 residues. The CDR3 DNA follows: TGTGCCAGCAGCTTTTATATGGCGGGGGAAGCTTTCTTT. Translated, it gives CASSFYMAGEAFF.

The chain is built from TRBV28 and TRBJ1-2, with D tentatively TRBD1 (5 bases). Germline CDR1 and CDR2: MDHEN and SYDVKM. This CDR3 has 16 amino acids. Trimming took 1 base from V and 6 from J, leaving 18 bases between them. The CDR3 loop reads CASSLFPRQLQDGYTF. The CDR3 nucleotides read TGTGCCAGCAGTTTATTTCCCCGACAGCTTCAGGATGGCTACACCTTC.

The chain is built from TRBV5-1 and TRBJ1-2, with 10 positions matching TRBD1. The J segment lost 8 bases and the V segment lost 0 bases, leaving 4 bases of the junction unmatched. This CDR3 region has 14 residues. Germline CDR1 and CDR2: SGHRS and YFSETQ. CDR3 nucleotides: TGCGCCAGCAGCTTGGAGGCGGGACAGGGGGGCTACACCTTC. Protein sequence: CASSLEAGQGGYTF.

The chain couples TRBV5-1 to TRBJ2-3, with D possibly TRBD2 on 6 matching bases. Per the germline V gene, CDR1 is SGHRS and CDR2 is YFSETQ. The CDR3 runs 14 residues. V lost 4 bases and J lost 6, with 15 bases in between. CDR3 sequence reads: CASSGGTPADTQYF. CDR3 nucleotide sequence: TGCGCCAGCAGCGGCGGGACCCCGGCGGATACGCAGTATTTT.

This clone was counted only a few times. The chain joins TRBV30 to TRBJ2-1; 9 bases agree with TRBD1. The trim removed 3 bases at V and 6 bases at J, leaving 9 bases unmatched. The CDR3 runs 15 residues. Germline loops: CDR1 GTSNPN, CDR2 SVGIG (reference sequence). The CDR3 loop is CAWSGQGTGINEQFF. The DNA of the CDR3 is TGTGCCTGGAGCGGACAGGGGACAGGGATCAATGAGCAGTTCTTC.

J is TRBJ1-6 and V is TRBV11-2, with 12 bases fitting TRBD1. The CDR3 consists of 16 residues. V was clipped by 1 base and J by 10 bases; unmatched bases: 5. Germline CDR1 and CDR2: SGHAT and FQNNGV. The CDR3 loop reads CASSLGGTGGRSPLHF. Written as DNA, the CDR3 is TGTGCCAGCAGCTTAGGGGGGACAGGGGGCAGGTCACCCCTCCACTTT.

The rearrangement joins TRBV30 to TRBJ1-6, with 8 bases that match TRBD1. V lost 1 base, J lost 0 bases, and 5 bases stayed unmatched. Germline V gene lookup returns CDR1 GTSNPN and CDR2 SVGIG (reference sequence). CDR3 length: 17 residues. DNA for the CDR3: TGTGCCTGGAGTGGTAGACAGGGGAGCTCCTATAATTCACCCCTCCACTTT. It yields the protein CAWSGRQGSSYNSPLHF.

The DNA of the CDR3 is TGTGCCAGCAGTTTAGGCGGGGCAACTAATGAAAAACTGTTTTTT. Translation: CASSLGGATNEKLFF. J is TRBJ1-4 and V is TRBV28; D call uncertain. V lost 2 bases to trimming and J lost 0 bases, with 7 bases between them. Germline loops: CDR1 MDHEN, CDR2 SYDVKM. This CDR3 has 15 residues.

V gene TRBV28 combines with J gene TRBJ1-2; D may be TRBD1 (5 bases). Per germline, CDR1 MDHEN and CDR2 SYDVKM. V was cut by 6 bases and J by 4 bases, with 9 bases left in between. This CDR3 is 12 amino acids long. The chain's CDR3 is CASSRGSYGYTF. The CDR3, as DNA: TGTGCCAGCAGCCGGGGGTCCTATGGCTACACCTTC.

This clone was seen a single time. Other nucleotide sequences in the sample specify the same CDR3. This chain links TRBV18 with TRBJ1-1, with D perhaps TRBD1 (6 bases). From germline, CDR1 is KGHSH and CDR2 LQKENI. Trimming removed 3 bases from V and 2 bases from J, with 10 bases in between. The CDR3 loop spans 14 amino acids. The CDR3 sequence is CASSPVQGNTEAFF. CDR3 DNA sequence: TGTGCCAGCTCACCTGTACAGGGTAACACTGAAGCTTTCTTT.

The J gene is TRBJ1-2, the V gene TRBV19; no firm D call. With 1 base removed from V and 8 bases from J, the gap between germline ends came to 11 bases. This CDR3 has 13 amino acids. CDR1 and CDR2 (germline): LNHDA, SQIVND (reference sequence). The CDR3 DNA follows: TGTGCCAGTAGTATAGTCAACGGAGGAGGCTACACCTTC. This gives the protein CASSIVNGGGYTF.

CDR3 in amino acids: CASSYDRASPLHF. The CDR3 DNA reads as TGTGCCAGCAGCTACGACAGGGCCTCACCCCTCCACTTT. The V call is TRBV6-5, the J call TRBJ1-6; 7 nucleotides line up with TRBD1. This CDR3 spans 13 amino acids. Germline V CDR1 and CDR2: MNHEY, SVGAGI. After removal of 6 bases from V and 10 bases from J, the junction contained 6 bases not matched to a gene.

The V and J genes are TRBV2 and TRBJ1-2; 7 bases match TRBD1. The CDR3 runs to 14 residues. The germline CDR1 and CDR2 sequences are SNHLY and FYNNEI. V lost 7 bases and J lost 0; bases outside the gene matches: 5. CDR3 DNA: TGTGCCAGCATCGGGACAGTAGCTAACTATGGCTACACCTTC. Translated, it gives CASIGTVANYGYTF.

CDR3 sequence: CASSAQTGRNEQYF. As DNA, the CDR3 is TGTGCCAGCAGCGCACAGACAGGTCGAAACGAGCAGTACTTC. The chain couples TRBV9 to TRBJ2-7; a possible D gene is TRBD1 (6 bases). Germline CDR1 is SGDLS and CDR2 is YYNGEE. This CDR3 region has 14 residues. V was cut by 3 bases and J by 5 bases, with 15 bases left in between.

The table lists this clone with a count of one. The chain is built from TRBV5-1 and TRBJ1-3; D unclear. The CDR3 loop spans 15 amino acids. With 5 bases removed from V and 0 bases from J, the gap between germline ends came to 12 bases. Per germline, CDR1 SGHRS and CDR2 YFSETQ. The CDR3 DNA follows: TGCGCCAGCAGTCACTATGGAGACTCTGGAAACACCATATATTTT. Its translation is CASSHYGDSGNTIYF.

The chain has TRBV19 and TRBJ1-5; 8 nucleotides agree with TRBD1. Germline values: CDR1 LNHDA, CDR2 SQIVND (reference sequence). The length of the CDR3 is 18 residues. V trimming: 4 bases; J trimming: 4 bases; junction bases outside the gene matches: 15. Here the CDR3 reads CASSSGQGRGGSNQPQHF. The CDR3, as DNA: TGTGCCAGTAGTAGCGGACAGGGAAGAGGCGGTAGTAATCAGCCCCAGCATTTT.